This T cell receptor (beta chain) was found in a study of blood T cell repertoires in COVID-19. Data came from immunoSEQ multiplex PCR; TCRdb stores just in-frame clones and leaves some out. The repertoire holds 65,000 to 90,000 clones, about 82% seen once, with about a fifth in the top ten. This CDR3 is built from 17 residues. Germline CDR1 is WNHNN and CDR2 is SYGVQD (reference sequence). V lost 5 bases and J 3 bases, leaving 20 bases between the germline ends. This clone was seen a few times. The genes are TRBV10-1 and TRBJ1-5, with D unclear. The receptor's source is a woman older than 75 in a cohort sampled during active or convalescent COVID-19. The sample taken for sequencing was peripheral blood. The CDR3 sequence is CASSRRRDRAFNQPQHF. Written as DNA, the CDR3 is TGCGCCAGCAGTCGGAGGCGAGATAGGGCGTTCAATCAGCCCCAGCATTTT.